The 29 T cell receptor beta chains below were found in one sample sequenced in a study of blood T cell repertoires in COVID-19. Some clones are missing from TCRdb's copy, which holds only in-frame ones; the method was immunoSEQ multiplex PCR. The data hold 200,000 or so clones, with around three quarters observed a single time. The sample comprised peripheral blood. The source of these receptors is a woman between 65 and 79 years old with acute or convalescent COVID-19.

This clone appeared once. This sequence joins TRBV28 and TRBJ2-7, with 9 bases that match TRBD2. The germline V gene has CDR1 MDHEN and CDR2 SYDVKM. Losses at the gene ends were 3 bases for V and 5 bases for J; bases not matched to a gene: 11. This CDR3 contains 16 residues. The CDR3 is CASSFSIAGVRNEQYF. The DNA of the CDR3 is TGTGCCAGCAGTTTTTCGATAGCGGGAGTTAGGAACGAGCAGTACTTC.

The V call is TRBV20-1, the J call TRBJ2-3; D is undetermined. Germline V CDR1 and CDR2: DFQATT, SNEGSKA (reference sequence). The CDR3 contains 10 residues. The germline V and J ends were trimmed by 4 bases and 6 bases, with 5 bases remaining between them. The CDR3 loop is CSAKRDTQYF. The CDR3, as DNA: TGCAGTGCTAAACGGGATACGCAGTATTTT.

This chain joins TRBV29-1 and TRBJ2-1, with D perhaps matching TRBD2 (6 bases). This CDR3 has 17 residues. Trimming cost V 6 bases and J 5 bases, with 26 bases left between them. CDR1 SQVTM and CDR2 ANQGSEA come from the germline V gene. DNA of the CDR3: TGCAGCGTGCCCTCTCGGTGGGACGTGGGGGGTAACAATGAGCAGTTCTTC. It specifies CSVPSRWDVGGNNEQFF.

V usage is TRBV5-3 and J usage is TRBJ2-7, with TRBD1 as a possible D gene (6 bases). TRBV5-3 is flagged as an ORF with uncertain function. CDR3 length: 13 residues. V was cut by 2 bases and J by 6 bases, with 12 bases left in between. The CDR3 DNA sequence: TGTGCCAGAAGCTTCTACAGGGTACGCGAGCAGTACTTC. Amino acids: CARSFYRVREQYF.

The V call is TRBV4-2, the J call TRBJ2-7, with D tentatively TRBD2 (6 bases). V lost 0 bases and J 0 bases, leaving 18 bases between the germline ends. Per the germline V gene, CDR1 is LGHNA and CDR2 is YNFKEQ. This CDR3 region has 18 residues. The chain's CDR3 is CASSQDVADLLSSYEQYF. CDR3 nucleotide sequence: TGTGCCAGCAGCCAAGACGTAGCGGACTTATTAAGCTCCTACGAGCAGTACTTC.

In nucleotides, the CDR3 is TGTGCCAGCAGTTTTGGTAGGGGACTGTTAGAGACCCAGTACTTC. Its translation: CASSFGRGLLETQYF. The chain joins TRBV5-6 to TRBJ2-5, with TRBD2 as a possible D gene (6 bases). Germline values: CDR1 SGHDT, CDR2 YYEEEE. CDR3 length: 15 residues. The ends were cut back, 5 bases at V and 4 bases at J, with 18 bases in the middle.

V gene TRBV5-4 combines with J gene TRBJ2-7; D remains unclear. Germline V lookup: CDR1 SGHNT, CDR2 YYREEE (reference sequence). CDR3 length: 12 amino acids. Trimming pared 0 bases from V and 6 bases from J, leaving 7 bases between. This CDR3 reads CASSLVSSEQYF. The DNA for the CDR3 is TGTGCCAGCAGCTTGGTTAGCAGCGAGCAGTACTTC.

Ten or more counts support this clone. The chain employs TRBV10-3 and TRBJ1-2, with D perhaps TRBD1 (6 bases). The CDR3 contains 13 residues. Germline CDR1 and CDR2: ENHRY and SYGVKD. Trimming removed 3 bases at V and 3 bases at J, with 8 bases between. The CDR3 DNA follows: TGTGCCATCAGTGACGGACAGTACTATGGCTACACCTTC. As protein: CAISDGQYYGYTF.

This chain links TRBV2 with TRBJ2-2; 7 bases match TRBD1. J was trimmed by 6 bases and V by 6 bases; bases with no gene match: 10. Germline assignment: CDR1 SNHLY and CDR2 FYNNEI. CDR3 length: 15 residues. The CDR3 DNA sequence: TGTGCCAGCAGCTCGGACAGGAGTGAAGCCGGGGAGCTGTTTTTT. As protein: CASSSDRSEAGELFF.

V and J are TRBV2 and TRBJ1-4, with TRBD1 matching 8 bases. The J segment lost 8 bases and the V segment lost 6 bases, leaving 8 bases of the junction unmatched. The CDR3 runs 14 residues. Germline CDR1 and CDR2: SNHLY and FYNNEI. Written as DNA, the CDR3 is TGTGCCAGCAGCCAGGGACAGGCGGAAGAAAAACTGTTTTTT. Its protein is CASSQGQAEEKLFF.

The chain recombines TRBV20-1 with TRBJ2-3; 8 positions agree with TRBD2. Germline-derived CDR1 and CDR2 are DFQATT and SNEGSKA (reference sequence). Trimming at V came to 3 bases and at J to 2 bases, leaving 13 bases not matched to a gene. CDR3 size: 17 residues. The CDR3: CSASAWGAGASTDTQYF. CDR3 sequence (DNA): TGCAGTGCTAGTGCATGGGGAGCGGGAGCGTCCACAGATACGCAGTATTTT.

This clone was counted a single time. The gene calls are TRBV2 and TRBJ2-5; 7 nucleotides align to TRBD1. Germline V gene sequence: CDR1 SNHLY, CDR2 FYNNEI. V trimming: 7 bases; J trimming: 5 bases; junction bases outside the gene matches: 13. The CDR3 loop spans 15 amino acids. The CDR3 sequence: CASTLDRDNRETQYF. DNA for the CDR3: TGTGCCAGCACCCTCGACAGGGACAATAGGGAGACCCAGTACTTC.

The V and J genes are TRBV13 and TRBJ2-7; perhaps TRBD1 as D (6 bases). This CDR3 region has 15 residues. Trimming left V 4 bases short and J 6 bases short, with 19 bases between. Germline values: CDR1 PRHDT, CDR2 FYEKMQ (reference sequence). The chain's CDR3 is CASSSEGQTRGEQYF. CDR3 sequence (DNA): TGTGCCAGCAGCTCGGAAGGACAGACCCGCGGCGAGCAGTACTTC.

In this sample, this clone turned up a few times. Mismatch with germline at one junction end may stem from a read error. The CDR3 here is CASSFDPSSDEQYF. The CDR3 region has the DNA TGTGCCAGCAGCTTCGACCCTAGCTCCGACGAGCAGTACTTC. The chain has TRBV5-4 and TRBJ2-7; possibly TRBD2 for D (5 bases). Germline V gene lookup returns CDR1 SGHNT and CDR2 YYREEE (reference sequence). This CDR3 is 14 amino acids long.

This chain uses TRBV7-9 with TRBJ2-7, with unresolved D. This CDR3 is 14 amino acids long. V lost 5 bases and J lost 0, with 11 bases in between. Germline V gene lookup returns CDR1 SEHNR and CDR2 FQNEAQ (reference sequence). CDR3 sequence: CASSPSVLSYEQYF. DNA for the CDR3: TGTGCCAGCAGCCCATCGGTCCTCTCCTACGAGCAGTACTTC. The variable domain in full, completed from reference TRBV7-9 and TRBJ2-7, reads DTGVSQNPRHKITKRGQNVTFRCDPISEHNRLYWYRQTLGQGPEFLTYFQNEAQLEKSRLLSDRFSAERPKGSFSTLEIQRTEQGDSAMYLCASSPSVLSYEQYFGPGTRLTVT.

The J gene is TRBJ1-6, the V gene TRBV7-6; tentative D call: TRBD1 (5 bases). Germline lookup yields CDR1 SGHVS and CDR2 FNYEAQ. V was trimmed by 1 base and J by 5 bases, leaving 12 bases between them. There are 16 residues in the CDR3. As DNA, the CDR3 is TGTGCCAGCAGCTTAGAAAGGGGAAGTGATAATTCACCCCTCCACTTT. Translating gives CASSLERGSDNSPLHF.

The chain recombines TRBV4-1 with TRBJ2-7; possible D gene TRBD1, 6 bases. CDR1 and CDR2 from the germline V gene are MGHRA and YSYEKL. The CDR3 has 14 amino acids. V gave up 6 bases and J gave up 1 base, with 13 bases separating them. As DNA, the CDR3 is TGCGCCAGCAGTTTCGGGACACCTTCCTACGAGCAGTACTTC. Translation gives CASSFGTPSYEQYF.

The V call is TRBV5-1, the J call TRBJ1-1, with a weak D call TRBD1 (5 bases). Trimming pared 4 bases from V and 6 bases from J, leaving 16 bases between. The germline CDR1 and CDR2 sequences are SGHRS and YFSETQ. The CDR3 has 14 amino acids. DNA of the CDR3: TGCGCCAGCAGCAGGGGTAGGGGTGGCTCTGAAGCTTTCTTT. It encodes CASSRGRGGSEAFF.

To note about this clone: This sample also contains other DNA sequences that code for the same CDR3. This chain joins TRBV24-1 and TRBJ2-3; maybe TRBD1 (5 bases). This CDR3 region has 13 residues. V lost 4 bases, J lost 1 base, and 5 bases lay in between. CDR1 KGHDR and CDR2 SFDVKD come from the germline V gene. The CDR3 DNA reads as TGTGCCACCAGTGAGACAGGCACAGATACGCAGTATTTT. Its protein is CATSETGTDTQYF.

The CDR3, as DNA: TGTGCCAGCAGCCACGGACAGTTCTCCTACGAGCAGTACTTC. It codes for CASSHGQFSYEQYF. The genes are TRBV11-3 and TRBJ2-7; tentatively, D is TRBD1 (6 bases). The CDR3 is 14 residues long. Germline V gives CDR1 SGHNT, CDR2 YENEEA. The V end lost 5 bases, the J end lost 0 bases, and 11 bases lay between the germline ends.

V and J are TRBV28 and TRBJ2-1; tentatively, D is TRBD2 (5 bases). Trimming cost V 11 bases and J 4 bases, with 12 bases left between them. Germline CDR1 MDHEN, CDR2 SYDVKM. CDR3 length: 12 amino acids. This CDR3 is CALGSVYNEQFF. The CDR3, as DNA: TGTGCCCTGGGTAGCGTATACAATGAGCAGTTCTTC.

The chain recombines TRBV11-2 with TRBJ1-2; 9 positions agree with TRBD1. V dropped 2 bases and J dropped 8; count of bases not matched to a gene: 6. The CDR3 length is 14 residues. CDR1 is SGHAT and CDR2 is FQNNGV in the germline V gene. As DNA, the CDR3 is TGTGCCAGCAGCTTACGTCCGACAGGGGGAGGCTACACCTTC. This gives the protein CASSLRPTGGGYTF.

The CDR3 reads CASSTDRDREGQFF. As DNA, the CDR3 is TGTGCCAGCAGCACTGACCGGGACAGGGAGGGGCAGTTCTTC. This chain links TRBV7-6 with TRBJ2-1; 9 bases are shared with TRBD1. Looked up from germline, CDR1 is SGHVS and CDR2 is FNYEAQ. The CDR3 runs 14 residues. The trim removed 5 bases at V and 12 bases at J, leaving 11 bases unmatched.

The chain uses TRBV2 and TRBJ1-1; 9 bases are shared with TRBD1. The V gene's germline CDR1 is SNHLY and CDR2 FYNNEI. The trim removed 7 bases at V and 5 bases at J, leaving 14 bases unmatched. This CDR3 spans 16 amino acids. The CDR3 DNA sequence: TGTGCCAGCACCATTGACAGGGGGTTGGTTGGTACTGAAGCTTTCTTT. It is translated as CASTIDRGLVGTEAFF.

The chain couples TRBV5-1 to TRBJ2-3, with D possibly TRBD2 on 6 matching bases. Germline V gene lookup returns CDR1 SGHRS and CDR2 YFSETQ. This CDR3 comprises 15 residues. V lost 0 bases, J lost 1 base, and 9 bases lay in between. The CDR3 DNA reads TGCGCCAGCAGCTTGGAACCGGGAGGCACAGATACGCAGTATTTT. Its protein product is CASSLEPGGTDTQYF.

V usage is TRBV2 and J usage is TRBJ2-2, with a weak D call TRBD1 (6 bases). The CDR3 spans 16 residues. The germline V and J ends were trimmed by 1 base and 0 bases, with 9 bases remaining between them. Germline lookup yields CDR1 SNHLY and CDR2 FYNNEI. The DNA for the CDR3 is TGTGCCAGCAGTGAAGATAGGGGGACGAACACCGGGGAGCTGTTTTTT. This translates into CASSEDRGTNTGELFF.

Only one count was recorded for this clone. This chain joins TRBV9 and TRBJ2-7, with TRBD2 matching 9 bases. This CDR3 is built from 15 residues. Germline V lookup: CDR1 SGDLS, CDR2 YYNGEE. The V gene end was trimmed by 0 bases and the J gene end by 7 bases; junction bases not matched to a gene: 8. The CDR3 bases are TGTGCCAGCAGCGTAGTAGTTAGCGGGAGCCAAGAGCAGTACTTC. Its protein is CASSVVVSGSQEQYF.

The chain is built from TRBV28 and TRBJ2-3, with 14 bases matching TRBD2. Trimming at V came to 6 bases and at J to 7 bases, leaving 6 bases not matched to a gene. Germline assignment: CDR1 MDHEN and CDR2 SYDVKM. CDR3 length: 15 residues. The CDR3 reads CASSPGTSGSYTQYF. Here the CDR3 DNA reads TGTGCCAGCAGCCCCGGGACTAGCGGGAGCTATACGCAGTATTTT.

The chain joins TRBV28 to TRBJ2-7, with a weak D call TRBD2 (5 bases). The CDR3 sequence is 17 residues long. Trimming took 6 bases from V and 4 from J, leaving 25 bases between them. Germline V CDR1 and CDR2: MDHEN, SYDVKM. This CDR3 reads CASSPFDPRRAKYEQYF. As DNA, the CDR3 is TGTGCCAGCAGCCCGTTCGACCCCCGGCGGGCCAAATACGAGCAGTACTTC.